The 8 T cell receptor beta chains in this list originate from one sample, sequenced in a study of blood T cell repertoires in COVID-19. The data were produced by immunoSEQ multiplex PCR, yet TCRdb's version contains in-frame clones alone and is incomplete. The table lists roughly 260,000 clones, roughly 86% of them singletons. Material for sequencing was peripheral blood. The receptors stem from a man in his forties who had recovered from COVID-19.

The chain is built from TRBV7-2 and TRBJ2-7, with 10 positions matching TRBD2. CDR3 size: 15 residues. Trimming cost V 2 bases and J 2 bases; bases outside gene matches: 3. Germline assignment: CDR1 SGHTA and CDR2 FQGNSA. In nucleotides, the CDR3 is TGTGCCAGCAGCTTAAGAAGCGGGAGGGCCTACGAGCAGTACTTC. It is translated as CASSLRSGRAYEQYF. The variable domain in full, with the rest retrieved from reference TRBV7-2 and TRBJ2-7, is GAGVSQSPSNKVTEKGKDVELRCDPISGHTALYWYRQSLGQGLEFLIYFQGNSAPDKSGLPSDRFSAERTGGSVSTLTIQRTQQEDSAVYLCASSLRSGRAYEQYFGPGTRLTVT.

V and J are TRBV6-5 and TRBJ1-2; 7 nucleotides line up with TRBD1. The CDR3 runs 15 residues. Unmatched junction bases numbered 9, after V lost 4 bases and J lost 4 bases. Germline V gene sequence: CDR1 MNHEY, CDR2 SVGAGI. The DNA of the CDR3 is TGTGCCAGCAGTTTCTCTAACAGGGGTGGCTATGGCTACACCTTC. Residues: CASSFSNRGGYGYTF.

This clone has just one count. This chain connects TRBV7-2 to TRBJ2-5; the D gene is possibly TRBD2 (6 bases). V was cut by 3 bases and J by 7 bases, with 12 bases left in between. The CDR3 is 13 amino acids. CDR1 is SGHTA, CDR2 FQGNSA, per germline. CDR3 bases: TGTGCCAGCAGCTTTGGGGGGTTAGGGACCCAGTACTTC. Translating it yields CASSFGGLGTQYF.

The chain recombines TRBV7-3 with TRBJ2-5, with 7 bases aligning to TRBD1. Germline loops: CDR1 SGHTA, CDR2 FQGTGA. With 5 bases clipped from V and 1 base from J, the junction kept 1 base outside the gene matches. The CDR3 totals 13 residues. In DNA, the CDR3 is TGTGCCAGCAGCCAGGGGGTCCAAGAGACCCAGTACTTC. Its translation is CASSQGVQETQYF. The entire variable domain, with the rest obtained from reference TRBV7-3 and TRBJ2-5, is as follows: GAGVSQTPSNKVTEKGKYVELRCDPISGHTALYWYRQSLGQGPEFLIYFQGTGAADDSGLPNDRFFAVRPEGSVSTLKIQRTERGDSAVYLCASSQGVQETQYFGPGTRLLVL.

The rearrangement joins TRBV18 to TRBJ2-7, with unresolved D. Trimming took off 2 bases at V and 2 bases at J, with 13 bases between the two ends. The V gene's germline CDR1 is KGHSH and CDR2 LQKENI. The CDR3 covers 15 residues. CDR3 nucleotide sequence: TGTGCCAGCTCACCATTGGAGTCCTCCCCCTACGAGCAGTACTTC. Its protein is CASSPLESSPYEQYF.

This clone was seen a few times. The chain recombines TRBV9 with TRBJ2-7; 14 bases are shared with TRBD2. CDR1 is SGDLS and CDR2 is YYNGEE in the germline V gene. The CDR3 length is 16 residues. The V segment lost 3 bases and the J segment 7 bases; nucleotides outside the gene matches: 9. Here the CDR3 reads CASSAPGTSGSAEQYF. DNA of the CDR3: TGTGCCAGCAGCGCCCCAGGGACTAGCGGGAGTGCTGAGCAGTACTTC.

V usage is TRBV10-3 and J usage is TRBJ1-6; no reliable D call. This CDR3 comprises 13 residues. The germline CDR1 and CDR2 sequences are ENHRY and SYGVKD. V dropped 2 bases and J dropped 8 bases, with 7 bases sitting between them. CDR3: CAISESEYSPLHF. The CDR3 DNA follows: TGTGCCATCAGTGAGAGCGAGTATTCACCCCTCCACTTT.

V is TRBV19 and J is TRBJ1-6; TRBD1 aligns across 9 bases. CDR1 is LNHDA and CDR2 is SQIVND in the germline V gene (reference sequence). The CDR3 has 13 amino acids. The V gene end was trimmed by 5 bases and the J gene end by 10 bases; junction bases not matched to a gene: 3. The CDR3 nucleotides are TGTGCCAGTAGTGGGGACAGGGTCTCACCCCTCCACTTT. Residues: CASSGDRVSPLHF.